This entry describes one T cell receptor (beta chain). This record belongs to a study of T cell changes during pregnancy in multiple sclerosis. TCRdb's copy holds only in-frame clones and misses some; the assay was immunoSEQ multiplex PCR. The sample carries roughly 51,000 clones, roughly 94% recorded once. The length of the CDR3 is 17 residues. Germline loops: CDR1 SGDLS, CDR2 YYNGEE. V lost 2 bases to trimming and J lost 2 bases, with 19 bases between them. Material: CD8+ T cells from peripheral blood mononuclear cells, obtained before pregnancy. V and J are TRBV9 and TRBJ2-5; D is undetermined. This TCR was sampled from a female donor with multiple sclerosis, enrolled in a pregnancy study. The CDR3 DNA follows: TGTGCCAGCAGCGTTTATTTTGGAGACTGCACTCAAGAGACCCAGTACTTC. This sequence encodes CASSVYFGDCTQETQYF.